The rows below give T cell receptor beta chains drawn from one sample of a study of blood T cell repertoires in COVID-19. Sequencing was performed with immunoSEQ multiplex PCR; in TCRdb, only in-frame clones are kept and a portion is missing. The sample includes 350,000 to 450,000 clones, around 91% of them seen just once. Specimen: peripheral blood. All receptors come from a woman between 40 and 50 years old with COVID-19, enrolled during active disease. The CDR3 runs from the conserved cysteine through the conserved F or W. Fields, in order: clone size, V gene, J gene, D gene, CDR3 protein, CDR3 DNA. A D gene is named only where the DNA matches it firmly. Clone size is stated in some rows and not others, as once, few, many or a class when expanded.

size: -; V: TRBV5-4; J: TRBJ2-5; D: -; CDR3: CASSLMTGGETQYF; DNA: TGTGCCAGCAGCTTAATGACAGGCGGGGAGACCCAGTACTTC
size: -; V: TRBV6-1; J: TRBJ1-1; D: -; CDR3: CASTFRGGETEAFF; DNA: TGTGCCAGCACCTTTAGAGGGGGAGAGACTGAAGCTTTCTTT
size: -; V: TRBV28; J: TRBJ1-1; D: TRBD1; CDR3: CATVPGQGVMNTEAFF; DNA: TGTGCCACCGTCCCGGGACAGGGGGTTATGAACACTGAAGCTTTCTTT
size: -; V: TRBV7-2; J: TRBJ2-7; D: TRBD2; CDR3: CASSLRLGLAGGAYEQYF; DNA: TGTGCCAGCAGCTTACGGTTGGGACTAGCGGGGGGTGCATACGAGCAGTACTTC
size: -; V: TRBV6-4; J: TRBJ2-1; D: -; CDR3: CASSRDSALHEQFF; DNA: TGTGCCAGCAGCCGGGACTCAGCGCTTCATGAGCAGTTCTTC
size: -; V: TRBV27; J: TRBJ1-5; D: TRBD1; CDR3: CASSWTGGNQPQHF; DNA: TGTGCCAGCAGTTGGACAGGCGGCAATCAGCCCCAGCATTTT
size: -; V: TRBV28; J: TRBJ2-7; D: -; CDR3: CASSPRTGGLSSYEQYF; DNA: TGTGCCAGCAGTCCTCGAACGGGGGGCCTAAGCTCCTACGAGCAGTACTTC
size: few; V: TRBV19; J: TRBJ1-1; D: TRBD1; CDR3: CASSTRQGYTEAFF; DNA: TGTGCCAGTAGTACACGACAGGGCTACACTGAAGCTTTCTTT
size: -; V: TRBV12-5; J: TRBJ1-1; D: -; CDR3: CASGFRPWGGSTNTEAFF; DNA: TGTGCTAGTGGTTTCCGCCCCTGGGGGGGGTCTACGAACACTGAAGCTTTCTTT
size: -; V: TRBV27; J: TRBJ1-5; D: TRBD1; CDR3: CASSPRTGGNQPQHF; DNA: TGTGCCAGCAGTCCACGGACAGGAGGCAATCAGCCCCAGCATTTT
size: -; V: TRBV4-1; J: TRBJ1-4; D: TRBD1; CDR3: CASSLLQLTGNEKLFF; DNA: TGCGCCAGCAGCCTCTTACAATTGACAGGGAATGAAAAACTGTTTTTT
size: -; V: TRBV28; J: TRBJ2-2; D: TRBD1; CDR3: CASSLHIGQGTGELFF; DNA: TGTGCCAGCAGTCTCCATATTGGACAGGGTACCGGGGAGCTGTTTTTT
size: -; V: TRBV7-2; J: TRBJ1-5; D: TRBD1; CDR3: CASSRTGVNQPQHF; DNA: TGTGCCAGCAGCCGGACAGGGGTCAATCAGCCCCAGCATTTT
size: once; V: TRBV19; J: TRBJ2-1; D: TRBD1; CDR3: CASSRPDRGYNEQFF; DNA: TGTGCCAGTAGTAGGCCGGACAGGGGATACAATGAGCAGTTCTTC
size: -; V: TRBV30; J: TRBJ2-2; D: -; CDR3: CAWRNSGTGELFF; DNA: TGTGCCTGGAGGAATTCGGGGACCGGGGAGCTGTTTTTT
size: -; V: TRBV19; J: TRBJ1-5; D: -; CDR3: CASSMVGGSQPQHF; DNA: TGTGCCAGTAGTATGGTTGGAGGGAGTCAGCCCCAGCATTTT
size: -; V: TRBV29-1; J: TRBJ1-5; D: -; CDR3: CSVWTNSNQPQHF; DNA: TGCAGCGTTTGGACAAACTCCAATCAGCCCCAGCATTTT
size: -; V: TRBV7-8; J: TRBJ2-7; D: -; CDR3: CASGGGGNSYEQYF; DNA: TGTGCCAGCGGTGGCGGGGGCAACTCCTACGAGCAGTACTTC
size: -; V: TRBV4-3; J: TRBJ2-1; D: TRBD2; CDR3: CASSQAGLGGNEQFF; DNA: TGCGCCAGCAGCCAAGCGGGACTAGGGGGCAATGAGCAGTTCTTC
size: few; V: TRBV7-6; J: TRBJ1-6; D: -; CDR3: CASSSSWRDSPLHF; DNA: TGTGCCAGCAGCTCTTCATGGCGGGATTCACCCCTCCACTTT
size: once; V: TRBV4-3; J: TRBJ2-7; D: -; CDR3: CASSQVFQRSSYEQYF; DNA: TGCGCCAGCAGCCAAGTTTTTCAGAGGAGCTCCTACGAGCAGTACTTC
size: -; V: TRBV7-2; J: TRBJ1-1; D: -; CDR3: CASSLAFEGTEAFF; DNA: TGTGCCAGCAGCTTAGCGTTTGAGGGTACTGAAGCTTTCTTT
size: once; V: TRBV4-1; J: TRBJ2-2; D: -; CDR3: CASSPTFPLTGELFF; DNA: TGCGCCAGCAGCCCGACTTTCCCCCTCACCGGGGAGCTGTTTTTT
size: -; V: TRBV7-2; J: TRBJ1-4; D: -; CDR3: CASSFKRQALNTNEKLFF; DNA: TGTGCCAGCAGCTTTAAAAGACAGGCACTAAACACTAATGAAAAACTGTTTTTT
size: -; V: TRBV18; J: TRBJ1-4; D: -; CDR3: CASSPRGINEKLFF; DNA: TGTGCCAGCTCACCACGCGGAATTAATGAAAAACTGTTTTTT
size: once; V: TRBV6-6; J: TRBJ1-6; D: -; CDR3: CASSPRRLSGFRHSPLHF; DNA: TGTGCCAGCAGTCCGCGACGGCTTTCGGGTTTTCGTCATTCACCCCTCCACTTT
size: -; V: TRBV28; J: TRBJ1-5; D: -; CDR3: CASRFLNQPQHF; DNA: TGTGCCAGCCGGTTTCTCAATCAGCCCCAGCATTTT
size: -; V: TRBV25-1; J: TRBJ1-2; D: -; CDR3: CASSDWGRSNYGYTF; DNA: TGTGCCAGCAGTGATTGGGGCAGATCTAACTATGGCTACACCTTC
size: -; V: TRBV6-6; J: TRBJ1-5; D: TRBD1; CDR3: CASRSRQGLNQPQHF; DNA: TGTGCCAGCCGGTCTCGACAGGGGTTGAATCAGCCCCAGCATTTT
size: -; V: TRBV11-3; J: TRBJ2-2; D: TRBD1; CDR3: CASSSRQGPSNTGELFF; DNA: TGTGCCAGCAGCTCCCGACAGGGTCCTAGTAACACCGGGGAGCTGTTTTTT
size: -; V: TRBV19; J: TRBJ2-7; D: TRBD2; CDR3: CASSPVGTRGYEQYF; DNA: TGTGCCAGTAGCCCTGTCGGGACTAGGGGCTACGAGCAGTACTTC
size: -; V: TRBV29-1; J: TRBJ1-4; D: TRBD1; CDR3: CSAGNRQGGEKLFF; DNA: TGCAGCGCTGGGAACCGACAGGGCGGTGAAAAACTGTTTTTT
size: -; V: TRBV6-6; J: TRBJ2-3; D: -; CDR3: CASSQSRGGDTQYF; DNA: TGTGCCAGCAGTCAGTCTAGGGGAGGAGATACGCAGTATTTT
size: -; V: TRBV28; J: TRBJ2-7; D: -; CDR3: CASSLPGTYEQYF; DNA: TGTGCCAGCAGTTTACCAGGGACCTACGAGCAGTACTTC
size: -; V: TRBV5-1; J: TRBJ1-1; D: -; CDR3: CASSSTGNTEAFF; DNA: TGCGCCAGCAGCTCAACAGGGAACACTGAAGCTTTCTTT
size: -; V: TRBV21-1; J: TRBJ2-7; D: -; CDR3: CASLIRDSYEQYF; DNA: TGTGCCAGCCTTATTCGAGACAGCTACGAGCAGTACTTC
size: -; V: TRBV6-2/TRBV6-3; J: TRBJ1-5; D: TRBD1; CDR3: CASSSPDRRINQPQHF; DNA: TGTGCCAGCAGTTCCCCGGACAGGAGGATTAATCAGCCCCAGCATTTT
size: -; V: TRBV2; J: TRBJ1-4; D: -; CDR3: CASSVMSTNEKLFF; DNA: TGTGCCAGCAGTGTAATGTCCACTAATGAAAAACTGTTTTTT
size: -; V: TRBV4-2; J: TRBJ2-4; D: TRBD2; CDR3: CASSQVPLLAGGPAKNIQYF; DNA: TGTGCCAGCAGCCAAGTTCCCCTACTAGCGGGGGGGCCGGCCAAAAACATTCAGTACTTC
size: -; V: TRBV7-2; J: TRBJ2-1; D: TRBD2; CDR3: CASSSRTSGLGDEQFF; DNA: TGTGCCAGCAGCTCAAGGACTAGCGGGTTGGGCGATGAGCAGTTCTTC
size: -; V: TRBV3-1/TRBV3-2; J: TRBJ2-5; D: TRBD1; CDR3: CASSQDRVQETQYF; DNA: TGTGCCAGCAGCCAGGACAGGGTCCAAGAGACCCAGTACTTC
size: -; V: TRBV30; J: TRBJ1-1; D: -; CDR3: CAWSAGRITEAFF; DNA: TGTGCCTGGAGCGCCGGGAGGATTACTGAAGCTTTCTTT